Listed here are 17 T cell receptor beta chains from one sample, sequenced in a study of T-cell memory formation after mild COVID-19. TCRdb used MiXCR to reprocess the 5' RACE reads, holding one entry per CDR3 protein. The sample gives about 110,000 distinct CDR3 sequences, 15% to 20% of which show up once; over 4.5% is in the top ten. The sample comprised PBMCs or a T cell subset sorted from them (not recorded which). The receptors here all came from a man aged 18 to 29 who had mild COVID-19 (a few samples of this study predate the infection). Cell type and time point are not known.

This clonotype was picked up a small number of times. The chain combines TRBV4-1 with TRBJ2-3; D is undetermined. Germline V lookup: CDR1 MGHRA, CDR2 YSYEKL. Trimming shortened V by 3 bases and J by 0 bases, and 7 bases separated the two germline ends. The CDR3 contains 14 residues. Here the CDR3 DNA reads TGCGCCAGCAGCCAGTCCATAAGCACAGATACGCAGTATTTT. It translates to CASSQSISTDTQYF.

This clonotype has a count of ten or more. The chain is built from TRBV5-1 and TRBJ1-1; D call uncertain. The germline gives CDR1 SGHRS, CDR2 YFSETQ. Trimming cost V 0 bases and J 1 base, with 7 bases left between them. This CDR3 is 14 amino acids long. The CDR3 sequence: CASSLGGRNTEAFF. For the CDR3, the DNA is TGCGCCAGCAGCTTGGGAGGGAGGAACACTGAAGCTTTCTTT.

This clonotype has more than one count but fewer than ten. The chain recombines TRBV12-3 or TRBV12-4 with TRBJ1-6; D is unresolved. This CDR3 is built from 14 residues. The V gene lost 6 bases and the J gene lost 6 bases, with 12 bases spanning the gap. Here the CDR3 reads CASRRGRANSPLHF. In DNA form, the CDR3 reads TGTGCCAGCAGGCGCGGTAGGGCTAATTCACCCCTCCACTTT.

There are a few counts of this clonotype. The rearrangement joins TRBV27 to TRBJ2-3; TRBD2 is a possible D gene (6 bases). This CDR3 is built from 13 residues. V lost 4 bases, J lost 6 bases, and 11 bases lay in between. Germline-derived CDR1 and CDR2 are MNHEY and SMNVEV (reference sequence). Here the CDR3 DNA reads TGTGCCAGCAGTTGGAGGGCCGTGGATACGCAGTATTTT. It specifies CASSWRAVDTQYF.

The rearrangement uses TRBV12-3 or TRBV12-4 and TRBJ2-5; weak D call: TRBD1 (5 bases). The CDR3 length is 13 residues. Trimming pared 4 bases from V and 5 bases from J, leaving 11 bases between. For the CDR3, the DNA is TGTGCCAGCAGTTCCAGGGTGGTGGAGACCCAGTACTTC. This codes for CASSSRVVETQYF.

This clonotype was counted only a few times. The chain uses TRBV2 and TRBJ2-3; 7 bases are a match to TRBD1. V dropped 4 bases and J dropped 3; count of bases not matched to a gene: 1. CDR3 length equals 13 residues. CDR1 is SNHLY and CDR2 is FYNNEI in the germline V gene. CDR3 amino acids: CASSGQGTDTQYF. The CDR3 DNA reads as TGTGCCAGCAGTGGACAGGGAACAGATACGCAGTATTTT.

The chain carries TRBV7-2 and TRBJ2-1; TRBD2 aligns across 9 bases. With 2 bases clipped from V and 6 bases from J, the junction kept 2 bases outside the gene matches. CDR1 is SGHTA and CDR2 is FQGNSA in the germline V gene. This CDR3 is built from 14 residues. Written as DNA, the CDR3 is TGTGCCAGCAGCTTACCGGGACTAGCCAATGAGCAGTTCTTC. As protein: CASSLPGLANEQFF.

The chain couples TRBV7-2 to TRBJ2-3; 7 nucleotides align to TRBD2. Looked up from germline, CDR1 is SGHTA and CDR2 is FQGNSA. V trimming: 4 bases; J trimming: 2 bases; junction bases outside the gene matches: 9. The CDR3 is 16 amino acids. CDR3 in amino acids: CASSYSPRDYTDTQYF. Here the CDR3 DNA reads TGTGCCAGCAGCTATTCCCCGAGGGACTACACAGATACGCAGTATTTT. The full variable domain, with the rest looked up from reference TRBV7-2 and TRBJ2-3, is GAGVSQSPSNKVTEKGKDVELRCDPISGHTALYWYRQSLGQGLEFLIYFQGNSAPDKSGLPSDRFSAERTGGSVSTLTIQRTQQEDSAVYLCASSYSPRDYTDTQYFGPGTRLTVL.

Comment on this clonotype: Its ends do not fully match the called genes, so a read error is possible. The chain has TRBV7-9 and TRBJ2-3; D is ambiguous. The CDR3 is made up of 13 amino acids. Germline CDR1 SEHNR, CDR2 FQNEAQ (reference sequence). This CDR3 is CASSLASAETQYF. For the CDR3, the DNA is TGTGCCAGCAGCTTAGCGTCCGCAGAGACGCAGTATTTT.

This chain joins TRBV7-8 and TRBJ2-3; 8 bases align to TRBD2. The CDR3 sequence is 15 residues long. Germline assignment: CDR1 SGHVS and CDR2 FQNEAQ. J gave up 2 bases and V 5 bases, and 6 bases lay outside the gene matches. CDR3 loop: CASSLERGSTDTQYF. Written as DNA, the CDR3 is TGTGCCAGCAGCCTAGAGCGGGGGTCCACAGATACGCAGTATTTT. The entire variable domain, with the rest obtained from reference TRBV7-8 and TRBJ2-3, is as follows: GAGVSQSPRYKVAKRGQDVALRCDPISGHVSLFWYQQALGQGPEFLTYFQNEAQLDKSGLPSDRFFAERPEGSVSTLKIQRTQQEDSAVYLCASSLERGSTDTQYFGPGTRLTVL.

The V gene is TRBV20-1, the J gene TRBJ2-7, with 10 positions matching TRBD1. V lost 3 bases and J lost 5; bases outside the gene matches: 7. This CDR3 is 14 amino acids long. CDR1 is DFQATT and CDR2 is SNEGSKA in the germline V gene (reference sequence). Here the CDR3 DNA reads TGCAGTGCTAGCCGGGACAGGGGAACCCACGAGCAGTACTTC. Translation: CSASRDRGTHEQYF.

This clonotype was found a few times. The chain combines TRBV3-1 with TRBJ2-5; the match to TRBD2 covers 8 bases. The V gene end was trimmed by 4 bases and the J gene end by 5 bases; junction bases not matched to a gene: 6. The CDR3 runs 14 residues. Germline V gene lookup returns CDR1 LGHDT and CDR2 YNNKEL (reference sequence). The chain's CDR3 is CASSLDSGVETQYF. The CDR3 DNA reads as TGTGCCAGCAGCCTCGATAGCGGGGTGGAGACCCAGTACTTC.

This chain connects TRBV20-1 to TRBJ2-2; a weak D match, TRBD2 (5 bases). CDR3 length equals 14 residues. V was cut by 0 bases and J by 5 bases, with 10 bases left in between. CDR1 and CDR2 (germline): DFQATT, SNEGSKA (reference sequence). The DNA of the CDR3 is TGCAGTGCTAGAGAAGTCTGGGAGACCGGGGAGCTGTTTTTT. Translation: CSAREVWETGELFF.

CDR3 nucleotides: TGTGCCAGCAGCTTAGAGAACAACTATGGCTACACCTTC. The encoded protein is CASSLENNYGYTF. The rearrangement joins TRBV7-9 to TRBJ1-2; D not resolved. V was pared by 1 base and J by 2 bases, with 5 bases between. The CDR3 runs 13 residues. Per the germline V gene, CDR1 is SEHNR and CDR2 is FQNEAQ (reference sequence).

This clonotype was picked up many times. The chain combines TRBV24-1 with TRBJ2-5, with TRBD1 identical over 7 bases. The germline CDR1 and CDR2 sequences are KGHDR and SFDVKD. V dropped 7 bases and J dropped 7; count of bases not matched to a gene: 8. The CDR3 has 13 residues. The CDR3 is CATRQGSVGTQYF. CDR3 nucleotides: TGTGCCACCAGACAGGGGAGTGTCGGGACCCAGTACTTC.

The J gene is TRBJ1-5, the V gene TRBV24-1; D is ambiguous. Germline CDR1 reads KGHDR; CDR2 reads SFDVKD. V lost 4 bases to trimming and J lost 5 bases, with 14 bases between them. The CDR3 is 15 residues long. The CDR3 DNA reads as TGTGCCACCAGTGACTCTCGAAGAGCCGATCAGCCCCAGCATTTT. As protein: CATSDSRRADQPQHF.

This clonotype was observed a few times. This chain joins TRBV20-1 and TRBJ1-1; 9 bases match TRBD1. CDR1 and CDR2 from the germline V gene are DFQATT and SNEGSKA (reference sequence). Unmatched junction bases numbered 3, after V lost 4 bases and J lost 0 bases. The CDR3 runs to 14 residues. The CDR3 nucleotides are TGCAGTGCTAACAGGGGGCAGGTGAACACTGAAGCTTTCTTT. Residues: CSANRGQVNTEAFF.